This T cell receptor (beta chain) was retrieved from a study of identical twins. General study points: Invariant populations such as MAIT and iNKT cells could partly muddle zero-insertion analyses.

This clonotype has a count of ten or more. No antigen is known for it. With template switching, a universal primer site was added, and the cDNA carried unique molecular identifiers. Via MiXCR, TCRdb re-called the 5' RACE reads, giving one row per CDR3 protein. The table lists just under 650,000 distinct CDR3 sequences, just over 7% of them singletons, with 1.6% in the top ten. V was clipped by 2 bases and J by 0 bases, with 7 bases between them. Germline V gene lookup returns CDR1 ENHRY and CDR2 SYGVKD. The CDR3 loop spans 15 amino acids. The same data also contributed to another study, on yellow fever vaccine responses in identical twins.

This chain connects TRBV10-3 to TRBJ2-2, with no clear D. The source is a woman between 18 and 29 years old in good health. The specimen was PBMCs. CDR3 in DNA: TGTGCCATCAGTGAGGGGCGTGCGAACACCGGGGAGCTGTTTTTT. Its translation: CAISEGRANTGELFF.